This T cell receptor (beta chain) was obtained from a study of a mutant IDH1 vaccine in newly diagnosed glioma. Indicated time point: week 47, end of study. Topical imiquimod accompanied each vaccine dose, which consisted of 300 ug of mutant IDH1 20-mer peptide. The study, taken as a whole, reports: Researchers report vaccine-induced immune responses in 93.3% of patients.

Produced via immunoSEQ multiplex PCR; TCRdb's table is partial and in-frame only. The sample carries roughly 21,000 clones, 84% recorded once. This clone is a singleton in its sample. Its antigen remains unknown. V lost 2 bases to trimming and J lost 3 bases, with 8 bases between them. The CDR3 length is 14 residues. Germline V gene data show CDR1 as SGHTA and CDR2 as FQGNSA. The sequence was obtained from a middle-aged man with glioma. The V call is TRBV7-2, the J call TRBJ1-3, with D unclear. The material was PBMCs, obtained from a glioma patient whose treatment included an IDH1 peptide vaccine. CDR3 sequence reads: CASSLTSIGNTIYF. The DNA for the CDR3 is TGTGCCAGCAGCTTAACGTCTATTGGAAACACCATATATTTT.